These 17 T cell receptor beta chains came from one sample sequenced in a study of blood T cell repertoires in COVID-19. Clones were read by immunoSEQ multiplex PCR, and TCRdb kept only the in-frame ones, dropping some. Altogether some 270,000 clones are present, about 90% being singletons, with the ten largest covering about 3.1%. The sequenced sample was PBMCs or T cells enriched from blood (not recorded which). These receptor sequences come from a woman aged 40 to 50 who had been exposed to COVID-19.

The CDR3 loop reads CASSLSTGAEAFF. The CDR3, as DNA: TGTGCCAGCAGTTTGTCGACAGGCGCTGAAGCTTTCTTT. The rearrangement uses TRBV12-3 or TRBV12-4 and TRBJ1-1; a possible D gene is TRBD1 (6 bases). CDR3 length equals 13 residues. With 3 bases removed from V and 6 bases from J, the gap between germline ends came to 11 bases.

This sequence joins TRBV28 and TRBJ2-7; maybe TRBD2 (8 bases). Germline-derived CDR1 and CDR2 are MDHEN and SYDVKM. Deletions cut 6 bases from V and 5 bases from J, with 14 bases between. CDR3 length: 13 residues. In DNA form, the CDR3 reads TGTGCCAGCAGCCCGGGAGGGGGCGACGAGCAGTACGTC. Translated: CASSPGGGDEQYV.

This clone was observed once. The rearrangement links TRBV19 to TRBJ1-6; D is unclear. CDR3 length equals 14 residues. From germline, CDR1 is LNHDA and CDR2 SQIVND (reference sequence). Trimming left V 10 bases short and J 4 bases short, with 14 bases between. CDR3 in DNA: TGTGCCACCCAGGCCCGGCCATATAATTCACCCCTCCACTTT. This sequence encodes CATQARPYNSPLHF.

The chain couples TRBV6-2 or TRBV6-3 to TRBJ2-1; D is unclear. There are 14 residues in the CDR3. The V end lost 2 bases, the J end lost 2 bases, and 7 bases lay between the germline ends. CDR1 and CDR2 (germline): MNHEY, SVGEGT. CDR3 nucleotides: TGTGCCAGCAGTTACGCGGAAACCTACAATGAGCAGTTCTTC. Amino acid sequence: CASSYAETYNEQFF.

The rearrangement uses TRBV3-1 (or the pseudogene TRBV3-2) and TRBJ2-3; unclear D gene. Germline CDR1 LGHDT, CDR2 YNNKEL (reference sequence). V was clipped by 3 bases and J by 7 bases, with 5 bases between them. CDR3 length: 11 residues. This CDR3 reads CASSQENTQYF. CDR3 nucleotides: TGTGCCAGCAGCCAGGAGAATACGCAGTATTTT.

The chain employs TRBV5-1 and TRBJ2-2, with D perhaps matching TRBD2 (5 bases). The CDR3 length is 13 residues. The germline V gene has CDR1 SGHRS and CDR2 YFSETQ. The V gene lost 1 base and the J gene lost 7 bases, with 8 bases spanning the gap. The CDR3 DNA follows: TGCGCCAGCAGCTTGAGCGGCGGCGGGGAGCTGTTTTTT. Translation: CASSLSGGGELFF. Looking up the rest from reference TRBV5-1 and TRBJ2-2 gives the full variable domain: KAGVTQTPRYLIKTRGQQVTLSCSPISGHRSVSWYQQTPGQGLQFLFEYFSETQRNKGNFPGRFSGRQFSNSRSEMNVSTLELGDSALYLCASSLSGGGELFFGEGSRLTVL.

The rearrangement links TRBV6-2 or TRBV6-3 to TRBJ2-3; D may be TRBD2 (7 bases). CDR1 is MNHEY, CDR2 SVGEGT, per germline. The CDR3 runs 17 residues. Trimming pared 7 bases from V and 2 bases from J, leaving 22 bases between. CDR3 coding DNA: TGTGCCAGCAACCCCCCTGGGGCGGGGGCCAACACAGATACGCAGTATTTT. It codes for CASNPPGAGANTDTQYF.

This chain joins TRBV7-9 and TRBJ1-1; D might be TRBD1 (6 bases). CDR3 length: 15 amino acids. Germline-derived CDR1 and CDR2 are SEHNR and FQNEAQ (reference sequence). Trimming left V 4 bases short and J 3 bases short, with 15 bases between. CDR3 sequence reads: CASSWSRGLDTEAFF. CDR3 bases: TGTGCCAGCAGCTGGAGCAGGGGCTTAGACACTGAAGCTTTCTTT.

The chain uses TRBV24-1 and TRBJ2-7; D possibly corresponds to TRBD1 (5 bases). The germline V gene encodes CDR1 KGHDR and CDR2 SFDVKD. The length of the CDR3 is 14 residues. Trimming took off 3 bases at V and 7 bases at J, with 15 bases between the two ends. CDR3 in amino acids: CATSDRRASGEQYF. The CDR3, as DNA: TGTGCCACCAGTGATCGCAGGGCCTCTGGGGAGCAGTACTTC.

The chain is built from TRBV25-1 and TRBJ1-4, with D perhaps matching TRBD1 (5 bases). The V end was cut by 5 bases, the J end by 7 bases, with 17 bases between. This CDR3 contains 15 residues. Germline V gives CDR1 MGHDK, CDR2 SYGVNS. CDR3 bases: TGTGCCAGCAGTATGGTCTCGGCCGGGGGTGAAAAACTGTTTTTT. This encodes CASSMVSAGGEKLFF.

This clone was seen only once. The rearrangement links TRBV5-1 to TRBJ1-2; 7 bases match TRBD1. Germline trimming cut 4 bases from V and 4 bases from J; bases unmatched to any gene: 10. CDR3 length equals 15 residues. Germline loops: CDR1 SGHRS, CDR2 YFSETQ. CDR3 in DNA: TGCGCCAGCAGCGCTCAGGACGGGACAGTCTATGGCTACACCTTC. The encoded protein is CASSAQDGTVYGYTF.

V and J are TRBV4-1 and TRBJ1-3; 9 bases are a match to TRBD1. Germline CDR1 reads MGHRA; CDR2 reads YSYEKL. Germline trimming cut 5 bases from V and 6 bases from J; bases unmatched to any gene: 5. The CDR3 is made up of 14 amino acids. CDR3 loop: CASSSTGGLNTIYF. Written as DNA, the CDR3 is TGCGCCAGCAGCTCGACAGGGGGGTTAAACACCATATATTTT.

The chain uses TRBV7-2 and TRBJ1-5; perhaps TRBD1 as D (5 bases). The CDR3 extends over 15 amino acids. Germline loops: CDR1 SGHTA, CDR2 FQGNSA. The V end was cut by 1 base, the J end by 6 bases, with 13 bases between. The CDR3 loop is CASSLGGELGQPQHF. The DNA for the CDR3 is TGTGCCAGCAGCTTAGGGGGGGAACTCGGTCAGCCCCAGCATTTT.

The chain employs TRBV24-1 and TRBJ2-1; TRBD1 aligns across 7 bases. Losses at the gene ends were 9 bases for V and 3 bases for J; bases not matched to a gene: 4. Germline V gives CDR1 KGHDR, CDR2 SFDVKD. The CDR3 is 13 amino acids. The CDR3 here is CATASGGYNEQFF. The DNA of the CDR3 is TGTGCCACCGCGTCAGGGGGCTACAATGAGCAGTTCTTC.

This clone has only a few counts. Other nucleotide sequences in the sample specify the same CDR3. The chain employs TRBV5-4 and TRBJ1-5; 9 bases align to TRBD1. V dropped 0 bases and J dropped 4; count of bases not matched to a gene: 2. The CDR3 consists of 15 residues. Germline V gives CDR1 SGHNT, CDR2 YYREEE (reference sequence). The CDR3 DNA is TGTGCCAGCAGCTTGGGGGGGACAGGGAATCAGCCCCAGCATTTT. Its translation is CASSLGGTGNQPQHF.

The chain uses TRBV7-2 and TRBJ1-2; a possible D gene is TRBD1 (5 bases). V dropped 5 bases and J dropped 3 bases, with 10 bases sitting between them. Germline-derived CDR1 and CDR2 are SGHTA and FQGNSA. The CDR3 is made up of 13 amino acids. CDR3 region: CASSVDSHYGYTF. In DNA form, the CDR3 reads TGTGCCAGCAGCGTTGACAGTCACTATGGCTACACCTTC.

This clone is a singleton in its sample. The rearrangement links TRBV2 to TRBJ2-7; possible D gene TRBD1, 6 bases. The CDR3 extends over 12 amino acids. With 5 bases removed from V and 3 bases from J, the gap between germline ends came to 8 bases. The V gene's germline CDR1 is SNHLY and CDR2 FYNNEI. The CDR3 here is CASSRRGYEQYF. CDR3 sequence (DNA): TGTGCCAGCAGTCGCAGGGGCTACGAGCAGTACTTC.